This T cell receptor beta chain derives from a study of T cells expressing NK-cell markers. For the study at large: From sorted CD3+CD56+NKG2C+, CD3+CD56+NKG2C- and CD3+CD56-NKG2C+ T cells came the TCR beta repertoires. One of eight sequenced donors was HCMV-seronegative; the other seven were seropositive.

A 5'RACE template switching approach incorporating UMIs was used to make TCR beta cDNA. From the 5' RACE reads, TCRdb lists one entry per CDR3 protein and no DNA. The listing records over 100,000 distinct CDR3 sequences. CDR1 and CDR2 from the germline V gene are DFQATT and SNEGSKA (reference sequence). The CDR3 is 14 amino acids. The sequenced sample consisted of blood T cells: a sorted CD56 or NKG2C T cell subset, CD4+ or CD8+ T cells, or bulk PBMC T cells (not recorded which). This TCR came from a woman aged 18 to 69 in good health. J is TRBJ2-7 and V is TRBV20-1; TCRdb reports TRBD1, a call that lacks DNA to check it against. The CDR3 protein is CSASPLGPNYEQYF.